The 23 T cell receptor beta chains below all came from one sample that was sequenced in a study of T-cell memory formation after mild COVID-19. Using its own MiXCR run on the 5' RACE reads, TCRdb lists one record per CDR3 protein. The sample consists of 150,000 to 200,000 distinct CDR3 sequences, roughly 28% of them appearing once. The sample consisted of PBMCs or a T cell subset sorted from them (not recorded which). The receptors derive from an adult woman who had mild COVID-19 (a few samples of this study predate the infection). Cell type and time point are not known.

The chain combines TRBV20-1 with TRBJ1-2; D not certain. CDR1 DFQATT and CDR2 SNEGSKA come from the germline V gene (reference sequence). Between the trimmed V and J ends, which lost 5 bases and 1 base, there was a span of 8 bases. The length of the CDR3 is 12 residues. The CDR3 DNA reads TGCAGTGCTCGCGACTATAACTATGGCTACACCTTC. Translated, it gives CSARDYNYGYTF.

The chain links TRBV4-2 to TRBJ2-7; D may be TRBD1 (5 bases). Germline V gene lookup returns CDR1 LGHNA and CDR2 YNFKEQ. The CDR3 length is 14 residues. The V end lost 1 base, the J end lost 5 bases, and 12 bases lay between the germline ends. The CDR3 loop reads CASSQVGRAHEQYF. In nucleotides, the CDR3 is TGTGCCAGCAGCCAAGTTGGCAGGGCTCACGAGCAGTACTTC.

The V gene is TRBV2, the J gene TRBJ2-2, with D tentatively TRBD1 or TRBD2 (5 bases each). Germline CDR1 SNHLY, CDR2 FYNNEI. V lost 4 bases, J lost 11 bases, and 17 bases lay in between. The CDR3 is made up of 14 amino acids. CDR3: CASSGGVKNRELFF. In nucleotides, the CDR3 is TGTGCCAGCAGTGGAGGGGTGAAGAACCGTGAGCTGTTTTTT.

The rearrangement joins TRBV9 to TRBJ1-1; D gene unclear. Germline CDR1 reads SGDLS; CDR2 reads YYNGEE. V lost 0 bases and J 4 bases, leaving 10 bases between the germline ends. The CDR3 runs 14 residues. The CDR3 DNA follows: TGTGCCAGCAGCGTAGACTGGGGTCCCACTGAAGCTTTCTTT. Its protein is CASSVDWGPTEAFF.

This clonotype was picked up a small number of times. The V gene is TRBV11-2, the J gene TRBJ2-4; D is possibly TRBD1 (5 bases). This CDR3 is 13 amino acids long. Trimming removed 5 bases from V and 11 bases from J, with 16 bases in between. The germline CDR1 and CDR2 sequences are SGHAT and FQNNGV. The CDR3 loop is CASSPNPGKVQYF. The CDR3 coding sequence is TGTGCCAGCAGCCCCAACCCAGGGAAGGTTCAGTACTTC.

This clonotype was seen a handful of times. The chain couples TRBV12-3 or TRBV12-4 to TRBJ2-6; D assignment may be TRBD1 or TRBD2 (5 bases each). V was cut by 8 bases and J by 13 bases, with 18 bases left in between. This CDR3 contains 13 residues. CDR3 sequence: CASHFGATTVLTF. Written as DNA, the CDR3 is TGTGCCAGCCACTTCGGGGCGACAACGGTCCTGACTTTC.

This chain connects TRBV15 to TRBJ2-7, with 8 bases fitting TRBD2. V lost 0 bases to trimming and J lost 3 bases; unmatched junction nucleotides: 7. Germline loops: CDR1 LNHNV, CDR2 YYDKDF (reference sequence). CDR3 size: 16 residues. The CDR3 DNA reads as TGTGCCACCAGCAGAGATCCCCAGCGGGAGAACTACGAGCAGTACTTC. It encodes CATSRDPQRENYEQYF.

This clonotype was observed a handful of times. The chain is built from TRBV12-3 or TRBV12-4 and TRBJ2-1; 10 nucleotides align to TRBD1. J gave up 2 bases and V 6 bases, and 1 base lay outside the gene matches. The length of the CDR3 is 14 residues. The CDR3 protein is CASRTGGTYNEQFF. The DNA of the CDR3 is TGTGCCAGCAGGACAGGGGGCACCTACAATGAGCAGTTCTTC.

The table lists this clonotype with many counts. The chain has TRBV20-1 and TRBJ2-7; the match to TRBD2 covers 8 bases. The germline V gene encodes CDR1 DFQATT and CDR2 SNEGSKA (reference sequence). The V segment lost 0 bases and the J segment 5 bases; nucleotides outside the gene matches: 6. The CDR3 extends over 14 amino acids. CDR3 bases: TGCAGTGCTAGAGATGGTCGGGAGGGCAACGAGCAGTACTTC. Translation gives CSARDGREGNEQYF.

This clonotype was counted a few times. The chain uses TRBV2 and TRBJ1-2; maybe TRBD1 (6 bases). The CDR3 is 13 residues long. Trimming shortened V by 6 bases and J by 2 bases, and 10 bases separated the two germline ends. The germline V gene encodes CDR1 SNHLY and CDR2 FYNNEI. CDR3 nucleotides: TGTGCCAGCAGAGGACAGATGAACTATGGCTACACCTTC. Translating gives CASRGQMNYGYTF.

This clonotype showed up just a few times. The rearrangement links TRBV6-5 to TRBJ2-1, with D possibly being TRBD1 (6 bases). Trimming pared 2 bases from V and 9 bases from J, leaving 14 bases between. The length of the CDR3 is 14 residues. The germline V gene encodes CDR1 MNHEY and CDR2 SVGAGI. The CDR3 region is CASSYGRGGGEQFF. DNA for the CDR3: TGTGCCAGCAGTTACGGCAGGGGCGGCGGTGAGCAGTTCTTC.

This clonotype has a handful of counts. The genes are TRBV12-3 or TRBV12-4 and TRBJ1-2; TRBD1 might be the D (6 bases). CDR3 length: 14 residues. V dropped 1 base and J dropped 3 bases, with 9 bases sitting between them. The CDR3 loop is CASSLGQDYYGYTF. As DNA, the CDR3 is TGTGCCAGCAGTTTAGGACAGGACTACTATGGCTACACCTTC.

The chain joins TRBV7-9 to TRBJ2-5; TRBD2 matches at 7 bases. V lost 4 bases, J lost 4 bases, and 0 bases stayed unmatched. This CDR3 is 12 amino acids long. Per germline, CDR1 SEHNR and CDR2 FQNEAQ (reference sequence). The CDR3 region has the DNA TGTGCCAGCAGCTCTAGCGGAGAGACCCAGTACTTC. This sequence encodes CASSSSGETQYF.

This clonotype was counted ten times or more. This sequence joins TRBV3-1 and TRBJ2-7; no clear D. The CDR3 has 11 residues. V lost 4 bases, J lost 3 bases, and 4 bases lay in between. Germline CDR1 is LGHDT and CDR2 is YNNKEL (reference sequence). The CDR3 loop reads CASSPLYEQYF. For the CDR3, the DNA is TGTGCCAGCAGCCCCCTCTACGAGCAGTACTTC.

This chain joins TRBV7-9 and TRBJ1-1; no clear D. The V end was cut by 8 bases, the J end by 2 bases, with 12 bases between. Germline lookup yields CDR1 SEHNR and CDR2 FQNEAQ (reference sequence). CDR3 length equals 13 residues. The CDR3 protein is CASENTGNTEAFF. The CDR3 coding sequence is TGTGCCAGCGAGAACACGGGAAACACTGAAGCTTTCTTT.

The CDR3 DNA follows: TGTGCCAGTACCTACGGTAACACTGAAGCTTTCTTT. It specifies CASTYGNTEAFF. The chain joins TRBV19 to TRBJ1-1; D unclear. Germline assignment: CDR1 LNHDA and CDR2 SQIVND (reference sequence). The CDR3 has 12 amino acids. The ends were cut back, 7 bases at V and 2 bases at J, with 8 bases in the middle. Supplemented by reference TRBV19 and TRBJ1-1, the full variable domain reads DGGITQSPKYLFRKEGQNVTLSCEQNLNHDAMYWYRQDPGQGLRLIYYSQIVNDFQKGDIAEGYSVSREKKESFPLTVTSAQKNPTAFYLCASTYGNTEAFFGQGTRLTVV.

CDR3 bases: TGCAGTGCTAGTTTCGCGGAAGCTTTCTTT. This codes for CSASFAEAFF. This chain joins TRBV20-1 and TRBJ1-1; D not resolved. The CDR3 spans 10 residues. The V and J ends lost 3 bases and 8 bases respectively, with 7 bases between them. The germline V gene encodes CDR1 DFQATT and CDR2 SNEGSKA (reference sequence).

This clonotype was seen a few times. This chain links TRBV5-1 with TRBJ1-1; TRBD1 might be the D (5 bases). With 0 bases removed from V and 6 bases from J, the gap between germline ends came to 15 bases. This CDR3 has 15 residues. Germline CDR1 is SGHRS and CDR2 is YFSETQ. CDR3 loop: CASSLGGHLEPEAFF. The CDR3 DNA reads TGCGCCAGCAGCTTGGGAGGACACCTGGAACCTGAAGCTTTCTTT.

This clonotype came up a few times. The gene calls are TRBV29-1 and TRBJ1-5; D might be TRBD1 (5 bases). CDR1 SQVTM and CDR2 ANQGSEA come from the germline V gene. The V end lost 4 bases, the J end lost 6 bases, and 10 bases lay between the germline ends. This CDR3 has 12 amino acids. CDR3 in amino acids: CSVGDGGQPQHF. As DNA, the CDR3 is TGCAGCGTTGGGGACGGGGGTCAGCCCCAGCATTTT.

This clonotype has only a few counts. The chain has TRBV5-1 and TRBJ2-7, with 10 bases aligning to TRBD2. The CDR3 runs to 14 residues. J lost 5 bases, V lost 2 bases, and 4 bases had no gene match. Germline V gene sequence: CDR1 SGHRS, CDR2 YFSETQ. In nucleotides, the CDR3 is TGCGCCAGCAGCTTACGGACTAGCGGCCACGAGCAGTACTTC. Protein: CASSLRTSGHEQYF.

The rearrangement uses TRBV12-3 or TRBV12-4 and TRBJ2-3, with no clear D. Trimming took off 6 bases at V and 3 bases at J, with 7 bases between the two ends. The CDR3 spans 12 residues. Here the CDR3 reads CASSTKTDTQYF. CDR3 nucleotides: TGTGCCAGCAGCACCAAAACAGATACGCAGTATTTT.

This rearrangement joins TRBV23-1 to TRBJ2-3, with D unresolved. TRBV23-1 counts as an open reading frame of uncertain function. V was cut by 0 bases and J by 3 bases, with 4 bases left in between. The CDR3 totals 13 residues. CDR3 region: CASSQSGTDTQYF. CDR3 nucleotides: TGCGCCAGCAGTCAATCGGGGACAGATACGCAGTATTTT.

The CDR3 region is CASTLGLGSWNNEQFF. As DNA, the CDR3 is TGTGCCAGCACCCTCGGGTTAGGGAGTTGGAACAATGAGCAGTTCTTC. The chain has TRBV13 and TRBJ2-1; possible D gene TRBD2, 5 bases. CDR1 PRHDT and CDR2 FYEKMQ come from the germline V gene (reference sequence). The ends were cut back, 7 bases at V and 5 bases at J, with 21 bases in the middle. This CDR3 has 16 residues.